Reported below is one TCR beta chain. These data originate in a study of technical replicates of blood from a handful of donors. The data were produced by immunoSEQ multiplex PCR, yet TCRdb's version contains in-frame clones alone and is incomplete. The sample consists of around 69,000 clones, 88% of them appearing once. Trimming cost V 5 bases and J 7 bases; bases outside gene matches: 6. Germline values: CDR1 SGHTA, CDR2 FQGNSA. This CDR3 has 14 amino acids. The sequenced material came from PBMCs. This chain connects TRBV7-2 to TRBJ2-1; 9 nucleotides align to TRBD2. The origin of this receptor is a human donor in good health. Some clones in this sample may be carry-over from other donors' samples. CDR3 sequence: CASSGRSGRNEQFF. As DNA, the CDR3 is TGTGCCAGCAGCGGTCGTAGCGGGAGAAATGAGCAGTTCTTC.